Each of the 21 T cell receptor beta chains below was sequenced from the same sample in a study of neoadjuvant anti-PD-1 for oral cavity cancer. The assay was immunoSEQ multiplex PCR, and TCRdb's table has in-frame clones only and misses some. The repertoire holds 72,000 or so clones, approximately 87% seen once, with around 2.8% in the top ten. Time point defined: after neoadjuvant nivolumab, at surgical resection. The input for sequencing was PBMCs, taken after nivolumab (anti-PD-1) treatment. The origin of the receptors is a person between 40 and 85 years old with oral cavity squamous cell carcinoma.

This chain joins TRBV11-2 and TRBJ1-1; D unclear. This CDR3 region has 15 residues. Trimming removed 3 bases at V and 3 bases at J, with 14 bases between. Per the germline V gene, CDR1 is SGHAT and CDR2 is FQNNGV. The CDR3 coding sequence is TGTGCCAGCAGCTTTGGGGTTCCTATGGACACTGAAGCTTTCTTT. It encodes CASSFGVPMDTEAFF.

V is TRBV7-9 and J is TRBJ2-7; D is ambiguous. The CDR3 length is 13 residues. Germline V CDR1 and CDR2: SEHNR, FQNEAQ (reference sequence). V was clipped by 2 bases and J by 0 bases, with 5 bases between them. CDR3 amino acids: CASSLPGSYEQYF. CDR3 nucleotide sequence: TGTGCCAGCAGCTTACCGGGCTCCTACGAGCAGTACTTC.

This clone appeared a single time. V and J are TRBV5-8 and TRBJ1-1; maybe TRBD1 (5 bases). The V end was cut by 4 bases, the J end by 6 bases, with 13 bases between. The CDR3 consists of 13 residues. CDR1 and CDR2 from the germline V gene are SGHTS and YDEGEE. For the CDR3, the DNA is TGTGCCAGCAGCCCCGCGAAGGGGTCTGAAGCTTTCTTT. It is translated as CASSPAKGSEAFF.

The CDR3 DNA is TGCAGCGTGATCTCGGGGGGGTACACTGAAGCTTTCTTT. Amino acid sequence: CSVISGGYTEAFF. V is TRBV29-1 and J is TRBJ1-1, with a possible D match to TRBD1 (5 bases). Per the germline V gene, CDR1 is SQVTM and CDR2 is ANQGSEA. The CDR3 is 13 residues long. V shed 6 bases and J shed 3 bases, with 14 bases lying between them.

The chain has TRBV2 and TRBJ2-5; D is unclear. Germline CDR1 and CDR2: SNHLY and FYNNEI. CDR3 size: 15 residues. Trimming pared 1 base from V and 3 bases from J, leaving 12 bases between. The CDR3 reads CASSEVGQFEETQYF. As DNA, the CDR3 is TGTGCCAGCAGTGAAGTAGGGCAGTTCGAAGAGACCCAGTACTTC.

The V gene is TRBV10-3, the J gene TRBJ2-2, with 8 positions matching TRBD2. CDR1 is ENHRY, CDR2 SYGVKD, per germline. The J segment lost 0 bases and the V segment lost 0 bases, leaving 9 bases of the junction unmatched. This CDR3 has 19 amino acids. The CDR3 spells CAISESMASGQSNTGELFF. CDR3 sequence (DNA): TGTGCCATCAGTGAGTCGATGGCTAGCGGGCAATCGAACACCGGGGAGCTGTTTTTT.

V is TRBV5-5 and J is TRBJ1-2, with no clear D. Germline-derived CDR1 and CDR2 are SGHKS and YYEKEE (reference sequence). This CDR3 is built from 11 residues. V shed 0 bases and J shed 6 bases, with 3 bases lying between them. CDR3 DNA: TGTGCCAGCAGCTTGGGACATGGCTACACCTTC. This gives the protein CASSLGHGYTF.

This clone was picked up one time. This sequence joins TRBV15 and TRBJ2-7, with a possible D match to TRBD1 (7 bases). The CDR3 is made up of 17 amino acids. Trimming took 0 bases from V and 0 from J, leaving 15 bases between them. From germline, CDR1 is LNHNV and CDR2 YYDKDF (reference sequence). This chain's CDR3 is CATSRDGGGGLSYEQYF. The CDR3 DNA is TGTGCCACCAGCAGAGATGGTGGAGGGGGCCTCTCCTACGAGCAGTACTTC.

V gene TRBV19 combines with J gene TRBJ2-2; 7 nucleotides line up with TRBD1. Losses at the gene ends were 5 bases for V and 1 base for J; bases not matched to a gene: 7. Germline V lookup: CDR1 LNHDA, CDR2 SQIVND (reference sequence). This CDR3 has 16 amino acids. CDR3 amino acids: CASSGHGTVNTGELFF. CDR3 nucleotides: TGTGCCAGTAGTGGACATGGGACAGTGAACACCGGGGAGCTGTTTTTT.

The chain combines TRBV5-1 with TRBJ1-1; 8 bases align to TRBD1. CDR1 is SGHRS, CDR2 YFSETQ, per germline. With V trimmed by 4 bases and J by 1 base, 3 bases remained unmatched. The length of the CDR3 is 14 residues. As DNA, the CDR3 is TGCGCCAGCAGCATTGACAGGGGGAACACTGAAGCTTTCTTT. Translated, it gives CASSIDRGNTEAFF.

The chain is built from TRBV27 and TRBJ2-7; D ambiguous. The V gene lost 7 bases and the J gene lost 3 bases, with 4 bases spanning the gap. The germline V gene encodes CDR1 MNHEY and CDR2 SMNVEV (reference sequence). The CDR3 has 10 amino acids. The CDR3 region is CASILYEQYF. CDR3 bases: TGTGCCAGCATTCTCTACGAGCAGTACTTC.

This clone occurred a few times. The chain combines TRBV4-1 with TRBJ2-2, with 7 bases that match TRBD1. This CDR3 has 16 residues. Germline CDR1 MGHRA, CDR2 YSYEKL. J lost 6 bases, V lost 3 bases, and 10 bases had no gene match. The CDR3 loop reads CASSHHDRVVPGELFF. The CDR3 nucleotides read TGCGCCAGCAGCCACCACGACAGGGTAGTCCCCGGGGAGCTGTTTTTT.

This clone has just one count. The CDR3 coding sequence is TGTGCCAGCAGTGAATTCTGGGAAGAGACCCAGTACTTC. Protein product: CASSEFWEETQYF. The gene calls are TRBV25-1 and TRBJ2-5; no clear D. The germline CDR1 and CDR2 sequences are MGHDK and SYGVNS. This CDR3 has 13 amino acids. Trimming took 1 base from V and 3 from J, leaving 6 bases between them.

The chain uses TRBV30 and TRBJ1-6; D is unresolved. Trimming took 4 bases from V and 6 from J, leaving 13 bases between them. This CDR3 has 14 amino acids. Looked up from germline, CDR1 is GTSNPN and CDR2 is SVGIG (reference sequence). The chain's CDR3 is CAWNSRTSNSPLHF. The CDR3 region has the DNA TGTGCCTGGAACTCCCGGACGAGTAATTCACCCCTCCACTTT.

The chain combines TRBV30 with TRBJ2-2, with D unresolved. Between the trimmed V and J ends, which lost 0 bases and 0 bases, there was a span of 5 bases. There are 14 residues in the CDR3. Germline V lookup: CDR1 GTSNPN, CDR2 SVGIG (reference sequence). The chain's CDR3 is CAWSVAPNTGELFF. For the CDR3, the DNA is TGTGCCTGGAGTGTAGCGCCGAACACCGGGGAGCTGTTTTTT.

CDR3 sequence: CASSQRGDSNQPQHF. The CDR3 DNA sequence: TGTGCCAGCAGCCAGCGGGGGGATAGCAATCAGCCCCAGCATTTT. The chain couples TRBV7-9 to TRBJ1-5, with a tentative D call TRBD1 (5 bases). The CDR3 runs 15 residues. In germline, CDR1 is SEHNR, CDR2 FQNEAQ (reference sequence). Trimming removed 5 bases from V and 0 bases from J, with 11 bases in between. Supplemented by reference TRBV7-9 and TRBJ1-5, the full variable domain reads DTGVSQNPRHKITKRGQNVTFRCDPISEHNRLYWYRQTLGQGPEFLTYFQNEAQLEKSRLLSDRFSAERPKGSFSTLEIQRTEQGDSAMYLCASSQRGDSNQPQHFGDGTRLSIL.

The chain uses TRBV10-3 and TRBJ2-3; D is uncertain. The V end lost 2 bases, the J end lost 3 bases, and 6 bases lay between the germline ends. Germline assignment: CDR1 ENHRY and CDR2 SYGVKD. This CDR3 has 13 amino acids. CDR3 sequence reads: CAISEGRTDTQYF. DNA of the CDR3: TGTGCCATCAGTGAGGGCAGAACAGATACGCAGTATTTT.

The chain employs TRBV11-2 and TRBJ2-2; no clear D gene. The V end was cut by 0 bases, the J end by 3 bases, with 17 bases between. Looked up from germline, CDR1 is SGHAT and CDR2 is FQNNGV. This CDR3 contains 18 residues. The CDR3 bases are TGTGCCAGCAGCTTAGAGTGGTCCTACATGGGCTACACCGGGGAGCTGTTTTTT. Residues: CASSLEWSYMGYTGELFF.

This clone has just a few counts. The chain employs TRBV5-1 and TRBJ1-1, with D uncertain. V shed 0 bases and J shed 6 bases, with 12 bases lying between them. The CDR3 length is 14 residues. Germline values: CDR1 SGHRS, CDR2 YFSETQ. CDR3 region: CASSLGVEVAEAFF. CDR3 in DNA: TGCGCCAGCAGCTTGGGGGTTGAGGTCGCTGAAGCTTTCTTT. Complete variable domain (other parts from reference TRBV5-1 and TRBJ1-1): KAGVTQTPRYLIKTRGQQVTLSCSPISGHRSVSWYQQTPGQGLQFLFEYFSETQRNKGNFPGRFSGRQFSNSRSEMNVSTLELGDSALYLCASSLGVEVAEAFFGQGTRLTVV.

The CDR3 nucleotides are TGCGCCAGCAGCCAAGGGGGACTAGCGGGTGTCTACCCCTACAATGAGCAGTTCTTC. Its translation: CASSQGGLAGVYPYNEQFF. The chain recombines TRBV4-1 with TRBJ2-1, with 12 bases lining up with TRBD2. The CDR3 loop spans 19 amino acids. Germline CDR1 and CDR2: MGHRA and YSYEKL. V dropped 1 base and J dropped 2; count of bases not matched to a gene: 9.

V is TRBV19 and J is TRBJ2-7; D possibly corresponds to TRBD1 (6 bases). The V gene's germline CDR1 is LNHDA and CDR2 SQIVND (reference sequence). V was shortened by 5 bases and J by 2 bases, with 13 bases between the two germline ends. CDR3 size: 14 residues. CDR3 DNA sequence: TGTGCCAGTAGTCGGACAGCGCACACCTACGAGCAGTACTTC. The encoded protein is CASSRTAHTYEQYF. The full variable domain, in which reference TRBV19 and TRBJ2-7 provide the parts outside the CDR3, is DGGITQSPKYLFRKEGQNVTLSCEQNLNHDAMYWYRQDPGQGLRLIYYSQIVNDFQKGDIAEGYSVSREKKESFPLTVTSAQKNPTAFYLCASSRTAHTYEQYFGPGTRLTVT.